What follows is one T cell receptor beta chain and its context. Antigen unknown. V was clipped by 4 bases and J by 2 bases, with 18 bases between them. Germline values: CDR1 MGHRA, CDR2 YSYEKL. CDR3 length equals 17 residues. The entry originates in a study of OX40 agonist ivuxolimab in advanced cancers. Study details: An anti-OX40 (CD134) antibody with agonistic activity, ivuxolimab, was administered to patients. A diagnosis of hepatocellular carcinoma, melanoma, renal cell or head and neck cancer was present in dose-escalation patients. Broader study findings: The CD4+ and CD8+ T cells in the blood had expanded clonally by week 6 at 0.1 to 3.0 mg/kg.

Libraries were prepared by immunoSEQ multiplex PCR; TCRdb keeps only in-frame clonotypes and omits some of them. The data contain roughly 50,000 clones, 80% of them singletons. Here the sequenced sample was CD4+ or CD8+ T cells sorted from blood, taken in a trial of the OX40 agonist ivuxolimab. This TCR was recovered from an adult with an advanced solid tumor such as melanoma, head and neck, liver or kidney cancer. The chain recombines TRBV4-1 with TRBJ2-1, with D maybe TRBD2 (6 bases). In DNA form, the CDR3 reads TGCGCCAGCAGCCCCATCCATAGAGGAGGGCCCTACAATGAGCAGTTCTTC. Translated: CASSPIHRGGPYNEQFF.